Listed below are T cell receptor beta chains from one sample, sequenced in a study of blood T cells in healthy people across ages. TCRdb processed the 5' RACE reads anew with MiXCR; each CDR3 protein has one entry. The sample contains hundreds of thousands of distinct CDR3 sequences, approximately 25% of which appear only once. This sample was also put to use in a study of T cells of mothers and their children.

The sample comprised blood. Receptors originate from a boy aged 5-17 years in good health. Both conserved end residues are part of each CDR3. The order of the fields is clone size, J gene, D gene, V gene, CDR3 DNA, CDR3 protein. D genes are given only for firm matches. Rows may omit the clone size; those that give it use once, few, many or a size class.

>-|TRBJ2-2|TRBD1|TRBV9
TGTGCCAGCAGTTCCGAAGGGACAGCGAACACCGGGGAGCTGTTTTTT
CASSSEGTANTGELFF
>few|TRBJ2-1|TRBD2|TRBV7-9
TGTGCCAGCAGCCACCTGGGACTAGCGGATCCCTTGGGTGAGCAGTTCTTC
CASSHLGLADPLGEQFF
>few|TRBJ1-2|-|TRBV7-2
TGTGCCAGCAGCTTAGACTTAGGGCTAGATGGCTACACCTTC
CASSLDLGLDGYTF
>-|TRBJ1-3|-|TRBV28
TGTGCCAGCAGTTCCGGGACGTTTTATGGAAACACCATATATTTT
CASSSGTFYGNTIYF
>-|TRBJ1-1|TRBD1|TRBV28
TGTGCCAGCAGACTGACAGGGCCTGGATGGGCTTTCTTT
CASRLTGPGWAFF
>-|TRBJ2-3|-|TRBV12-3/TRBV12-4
TGTGCCAGCAGTTTAAGCGGCAGCAGCACAGATACGGAGTATTTT
CASSLSGSSTDTEYF
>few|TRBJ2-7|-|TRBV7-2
TGTGCCAGCAGCTTTGAGGTCTCCTACGAGCAGTACTTC
CASSFEVSYEQYF
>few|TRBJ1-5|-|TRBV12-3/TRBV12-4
TGTGCCAGCAGTCACTACGACCCCGACAGAAATCAGCCCCAGCATTTT
CASSHYDPDRNQPQHF
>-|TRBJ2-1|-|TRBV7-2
TGTGCCAGCACCGACCCCCGCTACAATGAGCAGTTCTTC
CASTDPRYNEQFF
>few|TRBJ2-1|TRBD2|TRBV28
TGTGCCAGCAGACAAAATCCGGGAGGAGGGCAGTTCTTC
CASRQNPGGGQFF
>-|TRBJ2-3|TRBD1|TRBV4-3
TGCGCGAGCAGCCAAGATTGGACAGGCGCCACAGATACGCAGTATTTT
CASSQDWTGATDTQYF
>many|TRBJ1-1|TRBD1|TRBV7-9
TGTGCCAGCAGCTGGCCGGGACAGGGTAGCACTGAAGCTTTCTTT
CASSWPGQGSTEAFF
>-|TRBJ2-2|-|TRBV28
TGTGCCAGCAGTTTACCCGACTCGCTTCGGAGCACCGGGGAGCTGTTTTTT
CASSLPDSLRSTGELFF
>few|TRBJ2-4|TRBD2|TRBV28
TGTGCCAGCAGGTCTCGACTAGCGGGGTACATGGAACAGTACTTC
CASRSRLAGYMEQYF
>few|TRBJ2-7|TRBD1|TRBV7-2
TGTGCCAGCAGCCAACTGACAGGGGTCGGGCAGTACTTC
CASSQLTGVGQYF
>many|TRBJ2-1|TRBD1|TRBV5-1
TGCGCCAGCAGCTTGGTTGTCGGACAGGGTGAGCAGTTCTTC
CASSLVVGQGEQFF
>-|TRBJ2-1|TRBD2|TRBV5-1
TGCGCCAGCAGCTTACCGGACGGGACTAGCGGGGGGGTCAATGAGCAGTTCTTC
CASSLPDGTSGGVNEQFF